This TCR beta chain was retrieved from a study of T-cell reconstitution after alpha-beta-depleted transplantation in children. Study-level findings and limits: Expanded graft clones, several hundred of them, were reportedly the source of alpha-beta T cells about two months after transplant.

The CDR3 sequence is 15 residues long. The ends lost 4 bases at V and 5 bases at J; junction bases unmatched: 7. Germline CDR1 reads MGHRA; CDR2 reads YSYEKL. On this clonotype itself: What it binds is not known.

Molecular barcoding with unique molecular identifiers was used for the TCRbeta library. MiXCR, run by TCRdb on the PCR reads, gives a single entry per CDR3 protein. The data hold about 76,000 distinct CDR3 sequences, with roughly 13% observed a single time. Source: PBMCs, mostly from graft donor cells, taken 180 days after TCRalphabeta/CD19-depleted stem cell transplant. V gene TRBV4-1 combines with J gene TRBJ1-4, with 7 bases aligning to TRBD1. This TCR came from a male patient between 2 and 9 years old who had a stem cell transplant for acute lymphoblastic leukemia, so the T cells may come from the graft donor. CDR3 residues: CASSPYRGLNEKLFF. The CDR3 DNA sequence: TGCGCCAGCAGCCCCTACAGGGGTCTAAATGAAAAACTGTTTTTT.